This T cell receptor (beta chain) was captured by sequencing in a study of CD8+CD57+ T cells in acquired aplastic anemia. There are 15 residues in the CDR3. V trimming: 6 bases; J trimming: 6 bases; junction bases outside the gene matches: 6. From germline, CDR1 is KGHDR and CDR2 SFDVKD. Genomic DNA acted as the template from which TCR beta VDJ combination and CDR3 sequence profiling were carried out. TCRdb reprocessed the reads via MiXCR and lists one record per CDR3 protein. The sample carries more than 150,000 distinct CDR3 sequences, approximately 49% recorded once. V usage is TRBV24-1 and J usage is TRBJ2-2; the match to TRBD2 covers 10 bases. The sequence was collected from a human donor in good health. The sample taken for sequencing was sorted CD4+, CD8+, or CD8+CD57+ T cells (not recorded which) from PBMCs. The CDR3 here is CATSKAGGQPGELFF. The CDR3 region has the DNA TGTGCCACCAGTAAAGCGGGGGGGCAACCCGGGGAGCTGTTTTTT.